This T cell receptor beta chain was identified in a study of cytomegalovirus exposure and HLA in healthy donors. About the study: Genetic ancestry analysis placed approximately 80% of the 300 to 500 donors that were genotyped in the Caucasian-associated cluster.

Regarding the study as a whole: Association of 16,951 TCR beta sequences with HLA alleles was found at 0.05 false discovery rate in a later analysis. TCR beta chain V- and J-gene trimming was linked, in a later analysis, to a missense variant in DCLRE1C.

It was with 60 Vbeta and 13 Jbeta primers that the PCR ran. Profiling relied on immunoSEQ multiplex PCR, and the TCRdb table lists in-frame clones only, not all of them. The repertoire holds about 120,000 clones, with 8.5% to 9% as singletons. This clone was recorded a few times. Its target is not known. The sequenced sample consisted of PBMCs. This clonotype originated in a woman in her 40s in good health and CMV-seropositive.

The CDR3 here is CASSYRENQPQHF. The CDR3, as DNA: TGTGCCAGCAGTTACCGGGAAAATCAGCCCCAGCATTTT. The chain links TRBV6-5 to TRBJ1-5; unclear D gene. The ends were cut back, 2 bases at V and 4 bases at J, with 6 bases in the middle. CDR1 is MNHEY, CDR2 SVGAGI, per germline. The CDR3 contains 13 residues.